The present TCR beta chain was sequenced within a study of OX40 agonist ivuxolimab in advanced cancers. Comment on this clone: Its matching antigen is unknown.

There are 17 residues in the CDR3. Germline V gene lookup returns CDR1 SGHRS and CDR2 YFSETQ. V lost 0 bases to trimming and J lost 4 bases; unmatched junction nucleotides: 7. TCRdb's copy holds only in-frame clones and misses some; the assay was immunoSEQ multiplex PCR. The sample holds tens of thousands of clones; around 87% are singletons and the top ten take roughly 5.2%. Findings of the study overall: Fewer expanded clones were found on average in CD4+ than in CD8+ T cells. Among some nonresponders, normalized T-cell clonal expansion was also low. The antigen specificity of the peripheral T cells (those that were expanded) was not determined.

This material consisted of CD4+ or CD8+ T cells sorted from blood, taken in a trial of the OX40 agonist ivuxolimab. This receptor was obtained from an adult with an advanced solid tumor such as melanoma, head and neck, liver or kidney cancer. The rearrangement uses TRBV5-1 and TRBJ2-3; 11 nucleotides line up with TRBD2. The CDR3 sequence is CASSLGLAGGGADTQYF. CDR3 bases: TGCGCCAGCAGCTTGGGGCTAGCGGGAGGCGGTGCAGATACGCAGTATTTT.